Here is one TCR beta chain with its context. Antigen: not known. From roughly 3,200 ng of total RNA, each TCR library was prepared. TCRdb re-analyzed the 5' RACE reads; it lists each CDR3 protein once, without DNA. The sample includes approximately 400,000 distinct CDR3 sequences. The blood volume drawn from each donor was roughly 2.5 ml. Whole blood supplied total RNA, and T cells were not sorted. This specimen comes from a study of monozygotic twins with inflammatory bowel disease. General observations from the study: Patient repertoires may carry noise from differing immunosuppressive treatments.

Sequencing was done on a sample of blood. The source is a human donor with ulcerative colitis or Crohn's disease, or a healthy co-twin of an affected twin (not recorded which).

Here the CDR3 reads CASSLREGSQYF. This chain connects TRBV6-1 to TRBJ2-3; as DNA is missing, the TRBD1 call by TCRdb cannot be tested. The CDR3 loop spans 12 amino acids. Germline CDR1 reads MNHNS; CDR2 reads SASEGT.